The 29 T cell receptor beta chains presented below share a single source sample, sequenced in a study of cytomegalovirus exposure and HLA in healthy donors. Amplification used 60 Vbeta primers and 13 Jbeta primers. Libraries were prepared by immunoSEQ multiplex PCR; TCRdb keeps only in-frame clonotypes and omits some of them. The sample records over 150,000 clones, roughly 80% being singletons. Sequenced sample: PBMCs. The source is a male donor in good health and CMV-seropositive.

The genes are TRBV19 and TRBJ2-3, with D hard to call. CDR1 and CDR2 (germline): LNHDA, SQIVND (reference sequence). Trimming cost V 3 bases and J 6 bases, with 4 bases left between them. The CDR3 contains 11 residues. CDR3 DNA: TGTGCCAGTAGTATGTCGGATACGCAGTATTTT. Translation gives CASSMSDTQYF.

The gene calls are TRBV10-3 and TRBJ2-5; 9 bases are a match to TRBD2. Unmatched junction bases numbered 9, after V lost 10 bases and J lost 3 bases. There are 14 residues in the CDR3. CDR1 is ENHRY, CDR2 SYGVKD, per germline. The CDR3 loop is CATRGREGKETQYF. In DNA, the CDR3 is TGTGCCACCCGGGGGCGGGAGGGGAAAGAGACCCAGTACTTC.

The chain has TRBV6-5 and TRBJ2-7; 9 positions agree with TRBD1. The CDR3 sequence is 14 residues long. The J segment lost 4 bases and the V segment lost 7 bases, leaving 8 bases of the junction unmatched. Germline V gives CDR1 MNHEY, CDR2 SVGAGI. The CDR3 protein is CASTPGGQGYEQYF. CDR3 nucleotides: TGTGCCAGCACCCCCGGAGGACAGGGGTACGAGCAGTACTTC.

This clone was seen more than once but under ten times. The chain is built from TRBV4-1 and TRBJ2-7, with TRBD1 matching 7 bases. The germline V gene has CDR1 MGHRA and CDR2 YSYEKL. The J segment lost 1 base and the V segment lost 1 base, leaving 4 bases of the junction unmatched. The CDR3 totals 15 residues. DNA of the CDR3: TGCGCCAGCAGCCAAGTGGGGACAGCATCCTACGAGCAGTACTTC. Amino acid sequence: CASSQVGTASYEQYF.

This chain connects TRBV7-9 to TRBJ2-1, with 12 nucleotides matching TRBD2. Germline V gives CDR1 SEHNR, CDR2 FQNEAQ (reference sequence). Trimming at V came to 3 bases and at J to 0 bases, leaving 9 bases not matched to a gene. This CDR3 spans 19 amino acids. The CDR3 is CASSFRTSGEGVSYNEQFF. The CDR3 coding sequence is TGTGCCAGCAGCTTCAGGACTAGCGGGGAGGGTGTCTCCTACAATGAGCAGTTCTTC.

The rearrangement links TRBV5-1 to TRBJ2-4, with D maybe TRBD1 (6 bases). Germline assignment: CDR1 SGHRS and CDR2 YFSETQ. The CDR3 length is 15 residues. Between the trimmed V and J ends, which lost 4 bases and 0 bases, there was a span of 11 bases. The CDR3 nucleotides are TGCGCCAGCAGCCCGGGACACCAAGCCAAAAACATTCAGTACTTC. Protein sequence: CASSPGHQAKNIQYF.

The chain carries TRBV27 and TRBJ1-1; unclear D gene. The germline V and J ends were trimmed by 4 bases and 4 bases, with 10 bases remaining between them. CDR3 length equals 13 residues. The germline gives CDR1 MNHEY, CDR2 SMNVEV (reference sequence). CDR3 protein: CASSYRPSTEAFF. CDR3 bases: TGTGCCAGCAGTTACCGCCCTAGCACTGAAGCTTTCTTT.

V usage is TRBV7-9 and J usage is TRBJ1-1; tentatively, D is TRBD1 (5 bases). Germline V gene lookup returns CDR1 SEHNR and CDR2 FQNEAQ (reference sequence). V was pared by 5 bases and J by 3 bases, with 13 bases between. The CDR3 is made up of 14 amino acids. The CDR3 DNA sequence: TGTGCCAGCAGCCTGAACGGGGACTACACTGAAGCTTTCTTT. Translated: CASSLNGDYTEAFF.

The genes are TRBV9 and TRBJ2-4; D ambiguous. The CDR3 loop spans 13 amino acids. CDR1 is SGDLS and CDR2 is YYNGEE in the germline V gene. Trimming shortened V by 5 bases and J by 7 bases, and 13 bases separated the two germline ends. DNA of the CDR3: TGTGCCAGCAGTTTAAACTCGGAGAACATTCAGTACTTC. Translating gives CASSLNSENIQYF.

The CDR3 nucleotides are TGTGCCAGCAGCTTAAAGCGGTTCTCTGGAAACACCATATATTTT. Translation: CASSLKRFSGNTIYF. V usage is TRBV7-8 and J usage is TRBJ1-3; no clear D. Germline CDR1 SGHVS, CDR2 FQNEAQ. The CDR3 is 15 residues long. V was cut by 2 bases and J by 0 bases, with 8 bases left in between.

The chain recombines TRBV6-1 with TRBJ1-2; D is unclear. The V end lost 3 bases, the J end lost 6 bases, and 20 bases lay between the germline ends. The CDR3 is 16 amino acids. Germline values: CDR1 MNHNS, CDR2 SASEGT. CDR3 coding DNA: TGTGCCAGCAGTGATGCCCCGGGGTGGGAATGGGATGGCTACACCTTC. Its translation is CASSDAPGWEWDGYTF.

The V call is TRBV27, the J call TRBJ1-1; D not resolved. CDR3 length equals 14 residues. From germline, CDR1 is MNHEY and CDR2 SMNVEV (reference sequence). The V and J ends lost 5 bases and 1 base respectively, with 11 bases between them. CDR3 region: CASSTRPRNTEAFF. The CDR3 coding sequence is TGTGCCAGCAGTACTAGACCGAGGAACACTGAAGCTTTCTTT.

The gene calls are TRBV4-2 and TRBJ2-1, with D tentatively TRBD2 (7 bases). The CDR3 has 14 residues. Germline V gene data show CDR1 as LGHNA and CDR2 as YNFKEQ. The CDR3 coding sequence is TGTGCTGTGGGGTCGGGGGGCGACTACAATGAGCAGTTCTTC. Its protein product is CAVGSGGDYNEQFF.

The gene calls are TRBV6-1 and TRBJ1-2, with D perhaps TRBD1 (6 bases). CDR1 is MNHNS and CDR2 is SASEGT in the germline V gene. This CDR3 region has 13 residues. V was trimmed by 8 bases and J by 0 bases, leaving 10 bases between them. Here the CDR3 DNA reads TGTGCCAGCCGCCGGGACACTAACTATGGCTACACCTTC. Translated, it gives CASRRDTNYGYTF.

CDR3 region: CASSGAGTGESQYF. The CDR3 DNA is TGTGCCAGCAGCGGAGCCGGGACAGGGGAGTCCCAGTACTTC. This sequence joins TRBV9 and TRBJ2-5; 10 bases match TRBD1. This CDR3 is 14 amino acids long. V trimming: 3 bases; J trimming: 9 bases; junction bases outside the gene matches: 8. Germline CDR1 and CDR2: SGDLS and YYNGEE.

This clone was seen a handful of times. The chain couples TRBV5-1 to TRBJ2-5, with 9 bases identical to TRBD2. This CDR3 spans 14 amino acids. Germline lookup yields CDR1 SGHRS and CDR2 YFSETQ. The ends lost 4 bases at V and 4 bases at J; junction bases unmatched: 5. The CDR3 DNA is TGCGCCAGCAGCACCGGGACTAGCAGAGAGACCCAGTACTTC. Its translation: CASSTGTSRETQYF.

The chain carries TRBV5-1 and TRBJ2-5, with a possible D match to TRBD1 (5 bases). With 0 bases removed from V and 0 bases from J, the gap between germline ends came to 9 bases. The CDR3 is 15 residues long. CDR1 and CDR2 from the germline V gene are SGHRS and YFSETQ. CDR3 coding DNA: TGCGCCAGCAGCTTGGCCAGACAGAACCAAGAGACCCAGTACTTC. It is translated as CASSLARQNQETQYF.

The chain recombines TRBV7-2 with TRBJ1-5; TRBD1 might be the D (5 bases). Germline loops: CDR1 SGHTA, CDR2 FQGNSA. This CDR3 comprises 16 residues. The ends were cut back, 1 base at V and 6 bases at J, with 16 bases in the middle. The chain's CDR3 is CASSLDSGSNRQPQHF. CDR3 sequence (DNA): TGTGCCAGCAGCTTAGATTCAGGGTCCAACCGTCAGCCCCAGCATTTT. Drawing the rest from reference TRBV7-2 and TRBJ1-5, the complete variable domain is GAGVSQSPSNKVTEKGKDVELRCDPISGHTALYWYRQSLGQGLEFLIYFQGNSAPDKSGLPSDRFSAERTGGSVSTLTIQRTQQEDSAVYLCASSLDSGSNRQPQHFGDGTRLSIL.

This chain uses TRBV2 with TRBJ1-2; D ambiguous. The CDR3 runs to 11 residues. Germline CDR1 and CDR2: SNHLY and FYNNEI. The V end lost 8 bases, the J end lost 2 bases, and 6 bases lay between the germline ends. The CDR3 DNA is TGTGCCAGCCGGGTCAACTATGGCTACACCTTC. It encodes CASRVNYGYTF.

The chain couples TRBV7-6 to TRBJ2-7; 12 positions agree with TRBD2. The V and J ends lost 4 bases and 4 bases, in that order; junction bases with no gene match: 20. Germline lookup yields CDR1 SGHVS and CDR2 FNYEAQ. The length of the CDR3 is 20 residues. CDR3 nucleotides: TGTGCCAGCAGCTCCGGGCGAACTAGCGGGAGGATCCGGTATGGGTACGAGCAGTACTTC. Protein: CASSSGRTSGRIRYGYEQYF.

V and J are TRBV7-8 and TRBJ2-1, with D uncertain. V was shortened by 5 bases and J by 0 bases, with 14 bases between the two germline ends. There are 16 residues in the CDR3. Per germline, CDR1 SGHVS and CDR2 FQNEAQ. DNA of the CDR3: TGTGCCAGCAGCCTAGTGTTACAAAGCTCCTACAATGAGCAGTTCTTC. Amino acid sequence: CASSLVLQSSYNEQFF.

The rearrangement joins TRBV27 to TRBJ1-4; weak D call: TRBD1 (5 bases). Deletions cut 6 bases from V and 7 bases from J, with 12 bases between. The germline gives CDR1 MNHEY, CDR2 SMNVEV (reference sequence). The CDR3 extends over 13 amino acids. The CDR3, as DNA: TGTGCCAGCAGGATTCAGGGAACTGAAAAACTGTTTTTT. Translation: CASRIQGTEKLFF.

This rearrangement joins TRBV6-5 to TRBJ2-4, with 11 bases that match TRBD1. CDR1 and CDR2 (germline): MNHEY, SVGAGI. This CDR3 comprises 15 residues. V was clipped by 8 bases and J by 8 bases; unmatched bases: 11. The CDR3 region is CASRVSGQGVYIQYF. DNA of the CDR3: TGTGCCAGCCGGGTGTCGGGACAGGGGGTTTACATTCAGTACTTC.

The chain carries TRBV4-1 and TRBJ2-7; TRBD1 is a possible D gene (6 bases). Germline V gives CDR1 MGHRA, CDR2 YSYEKL. CDR3 length equals 15 residues. Trimming removed 4 bases from V and 2 bases from J, with 15 bases in between. CDR3 bases: TGCGCCAGCAGCCTAACACCGGGACAAACCTACGAGCAGTACTTC. Protein: CASSLTPGQTYEQYF.

This clone was counted between two and nine times. The chain has TRBV5-6 and TRBJ1-3, with 9 bases aligning to TRBD1. This CDR3 has 16 residues. From germline, CDR1 is SGHDT and CDR2 YYEEEE. Trimming cost V 4 bases and J 3 bases; bases outside gene matches: 8. The CDR3: CASSVTQGADGNTIYF. The CDR3 DNA reads TGTGCCAGCAGCGTAACACAGGGGGCTGATGGAAACACCATATATTTT.

This chain connects TRBV2 to TRBJ2-6; 8 positions agree with TRBD2. CDR3 length: 16 residues. The V and J ends lost 5 bases and 4 bases, in that order; junction bases with no gene match: 7. Looked up from germline, CDR1 is SNHLY and CDR2 is FYNNEI. This chain's CDR3 is CASSLTGGAGANVLTF. The CDR3 DNA sequence: TGTGCCAGCAGTCTAACGGGGGGGGCAGGGGCCAACGTCCTGACTTTC.

The J gene is TRBJ1-3, the V gene TRBV28; 9 bases agree with TRBD1. Germline assignment: CDR1 MDHEN and CDR2 SYDVKM. CDR3 length: 14 amino acids. V dropped 6 bases and J dropped 2; count of bases not matched to a gene: 2. The CDR3 DNA follows: TGTGCCAGCAGCTGGACAGGGGCTGGAAACACCATATATTTT. Amino acid sequence: CASSWTGAGNTIYF.

The chain joins TRBV27 to TRBJ2-1; possible D gene TRBD1, 5 bases. The V end was cut by 7 bases, the J end by 8 bases, with 12 bases between. Looked up from germline, CDR1 is MNHEY and CDR2 is SMNVEV (reference sequence). The CDR3 has 12 residues. The CDR3 DNA reads as TGTGCCAGCAAGGCAGGGTACCATGAGCAGTTCTTC. It specifies CASKAGYHEQFF.

The chain has TRBV19 and TRBJ2-3, with 11 bases that match TRBD2. The V gene end was trimmed by 0 bases and the J gene end by 2 bases; junction bases not matched to a gene: 7. Germline assignment: CDR1 LNHDA and CDR2 SQIVND (reference sequence). The CDR3 extends over 18 amino acids. The CDR3 reads CASSIDQGLAGLTDTQYF. CDR3 in DNA: TGTGCCAGTAGTATAGATCAAGGACTAGCGGGTCTCACAGATACGCAGTATTTT.